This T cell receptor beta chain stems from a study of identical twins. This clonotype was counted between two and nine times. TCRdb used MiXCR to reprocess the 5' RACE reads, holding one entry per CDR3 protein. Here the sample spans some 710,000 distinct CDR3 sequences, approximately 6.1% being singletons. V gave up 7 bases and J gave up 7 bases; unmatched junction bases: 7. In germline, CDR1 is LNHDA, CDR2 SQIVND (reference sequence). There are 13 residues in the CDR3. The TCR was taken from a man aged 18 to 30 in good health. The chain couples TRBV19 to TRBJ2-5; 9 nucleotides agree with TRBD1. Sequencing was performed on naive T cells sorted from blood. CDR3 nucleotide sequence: TGTGCCAGTATCGGGACAGGGCCCGGGACCCAGTACTTC. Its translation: CASIGTGPGTQYF.